The rows below give T cell receptor beta chains drawn from one sample of a study of T-cell memory formation after mild COVID-19. Each CDR3 protein is one row after TCRdb ran MiXCR on the 5' RACE reads. The repertoire holds 80,000 to 95,000 distinct CDR3 sequences, 25% seen once, with over 40% in the top ten. Sample: PBMCs or a T cell subset sorted from them (not recorded which). Receptors originate from a man aged 18 to 29 who had mild COVID-19 (a few samples of this study predate the infection). Cell type and time point are not known. Each CDR3 is given with its conserved first and last residue. The D gene is left open where the match is weak. Not all rows give a size; the values are once, few, many and, for expanded clones, a class.

.,TRBJ2-1,TRBD1,TRBV3-1,CASSRTGFNEQFF,TGTGCCAGCTCTCGGACAGGCTTCAATGAGCAGTTCTTC
few,TRBJ1-5,.,TRBV19,CASSITTGAGYQPQHF,TGTGCCAGTAGTATAACGACTGGCGCAGGTTATCAGCCCCAGCATTTT
.,TRBJ2-1,TRBD2,TRBV28,CASSPPGGGSYNEQFF,TGTGCCAGCAGTCCCCCTGGGGGGGGCTCCTACAATGAGCAGTTCTTC
few,TRBJ2-2,.,TRBV7-9,CASSIVAGELFF,TGTGCCAGCAGCATAGTCGCGGGGGAGCTGTTTTTT
.,TRBJ1-6,TRBD1,TRBV7-2,CASSQSTGGNNSPLHF,TGTGCCAGCAGCCAATCGACAGGGGGCAATAATTCACCCCTCCACTTT
.,TRBJ2-3,.,TRBV5-1,CASSLVEGGSTDTQYF,TGCGCCAGCAGCTTGGTTGAGGGGGGATCGACAGATACGCAGTATTTT
.,TRBJ2-7,.,TRBV5-1,CASSSRHTADEQYF,TGCGCCAGCAGCTCTCGCCACACGGCCGACGAGCAGTACTTC
.,TRBJ1-5,.,TRBV7-9,CASSLAGTVGNQPQHF,TGTGCCAGCAGCTTAGCCGGTACAGTTGGCAATCAGCCCCAGCATTTT
few,TRBJ2-3,TRBD2,TRBV11-2,CASRGPIAGGSADTQYF,TGTGCCAGCAGGGGGCCAATAGCGGGGGGGTCCGCAGATACGCAGTATTTT
many,TRBJ2-5,.,TRBV10-2,CASSEGGGLQETQYF,TGCGCCAGCAGTGAAGGCGGGGGCCTCCAAGAGACCCAGTACTTC
.,TRBJ2-3,TRBD2,TRBV11-2,CASSPLLRGDRDTQYF,TGTGCCAGCAGCCCCCTACTCCGGGGGGATCGGGATACGCAGTATTTT
.,TRBJ2-2,TRBD2,TRBV11-2,CASSPSGGDTGELFF,TGTGCCAGCAGCCCGAGCGGGGGAGACACCGGGGAGCTGTTTTTT
few,TRBJ2-3,TRBD2,TRBV12-3/TRBV12-4,CASSPLLAGGTDTQYF,TGTGCCAGCAGTCCCCTCTTAGCGGGGGGCACAGATACACAGTATTTT